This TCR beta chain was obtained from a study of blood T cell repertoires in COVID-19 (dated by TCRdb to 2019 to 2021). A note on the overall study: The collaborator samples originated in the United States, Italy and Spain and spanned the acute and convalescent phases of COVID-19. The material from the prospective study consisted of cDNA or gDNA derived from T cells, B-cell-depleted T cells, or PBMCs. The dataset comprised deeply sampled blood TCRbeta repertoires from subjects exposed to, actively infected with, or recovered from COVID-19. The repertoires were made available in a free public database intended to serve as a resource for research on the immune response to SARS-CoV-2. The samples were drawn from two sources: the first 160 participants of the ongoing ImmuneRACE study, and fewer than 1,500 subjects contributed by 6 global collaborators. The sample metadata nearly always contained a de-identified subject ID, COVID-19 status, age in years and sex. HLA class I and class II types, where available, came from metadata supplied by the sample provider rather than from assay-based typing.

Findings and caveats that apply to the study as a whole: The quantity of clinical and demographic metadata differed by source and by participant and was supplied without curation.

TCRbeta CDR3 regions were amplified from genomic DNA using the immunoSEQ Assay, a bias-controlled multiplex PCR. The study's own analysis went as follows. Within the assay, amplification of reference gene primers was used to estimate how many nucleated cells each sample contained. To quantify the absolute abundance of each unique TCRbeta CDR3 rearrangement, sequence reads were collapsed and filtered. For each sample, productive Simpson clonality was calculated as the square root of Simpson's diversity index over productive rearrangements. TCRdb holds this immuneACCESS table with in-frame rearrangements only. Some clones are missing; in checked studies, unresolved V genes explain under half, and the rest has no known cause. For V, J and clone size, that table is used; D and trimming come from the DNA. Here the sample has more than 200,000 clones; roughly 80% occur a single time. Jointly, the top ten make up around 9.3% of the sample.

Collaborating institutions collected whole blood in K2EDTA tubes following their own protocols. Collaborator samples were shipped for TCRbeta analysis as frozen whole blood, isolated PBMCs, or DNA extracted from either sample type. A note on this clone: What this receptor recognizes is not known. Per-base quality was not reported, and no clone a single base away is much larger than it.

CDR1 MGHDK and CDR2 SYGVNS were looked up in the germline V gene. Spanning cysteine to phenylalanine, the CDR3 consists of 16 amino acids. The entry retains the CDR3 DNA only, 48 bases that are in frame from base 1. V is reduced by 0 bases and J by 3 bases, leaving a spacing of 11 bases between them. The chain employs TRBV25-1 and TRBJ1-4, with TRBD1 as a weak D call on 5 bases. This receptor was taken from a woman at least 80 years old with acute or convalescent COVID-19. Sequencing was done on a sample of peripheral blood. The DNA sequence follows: TGTGCCAGCAGTGAATACACGTTGACAGCTAATGAAAAACTGTTTTTT. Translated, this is CASSEYTLTANEKLFF.